The 19 T cell receptor beta chains in this list originate from one sample, sequenced in a study of blood T cell repertoires in COVID-19. The method was immunoSEQ multiplex PCR; TCRdb's version includes in-frame clones alone and lacks a portion of them. In the table there are 120,000 or so clones, 65% to 85% of which are singletons. What was sequenced was peripheral blood. These receptors all stem from an older man with active or convalescent COVID-19.

This sequence joins TRBV5-1 and TRBJ1-1, with 10 bases that match TRBD1. The germline CDR1 and CDR2 sequences are SGHRS and YFSETQ. The CDR3 extends over 15 amino acids. V lost 0 bases to trimming and J lost 8 bases; unmatched junction nucleotides: 7. The CDR3 DNA sequence: TGCGCCAGCAGCTTGGTAATGGGACAGGGGAAGGAAGCTTTCTTT. It specifies CASSLVMGQGKEAFF.

The CDR3 DNA is TGTGCCAGCAGCCTCGGGGGGGCCTCCTACAATGAGCAGTTCTTC. It codes for CASSLGGASYNEQFF. The rearrangement joins TRBV11-2 to TRBJ2-1, with 8 nucleotides matching TRBD2. Germline V gene lookup returns CDR1 SGHAT and CDR2 FQNNGV. V shed 5 bases and J 0 bases; nucleotides not matched to a gene: 3. This CDR3 comprises 15 residues.

The J gene is TRBJ1-5, the V gene TRBV2, with 7 bases fitting TRBD1. After removal of 5 bases from V and 2 bases from J, the junction contained 9 bases not matched to a gene. The CDR3 is 16 amino acids. Germline V gene data show CDR1 as SNHLY and CDR2 as FYNNEI. This chain's CDR3 is CASSYMTGIGNQPQHF. The DNA for the CDR3 is TGTGCCAGCAGTTATATGACAGGGATTGGCAATCAGCCCCAGCATTTT.

This chain connects TRBV7-2 to TRBJ2-7, with 8 positions matching TRBD1. Germline V gene lookup returns CDR1 SGHTA and CDR2 FQGNSA. CDR3 length: 15 amino acids. Unmatched junction bases numbered 6, after V lost 2 bases and J lost 3 bases. In nucleotides, the CDR3 is TGTGCCAGCAGCTTAATCGGGGGACAGGACTACGAGCAGTACTTC. This encodes CASSLIGGQDYEQYF.

This chain uses TRBV7-9 with TRBJ1-2; D unresolved. Germline V CDR1 and CDR2: SEHNR, FQNEAQ (reference sequence). The CDR3 is 15 residues long. Trimming shortened V by 1 base and J by 4 bases, and 13 bases separated the two germline ends. In nucleotides, the CDR3 is TGTGCCAGCAGCTTAGTTCTGAGGGCGTCCTATGGCTACACCTTC. Translating gives CASSLVLRASYGYTF.

This clone was recorded only once. The rearrangement links TRBV7-3 to TRBJ2-3; 13 bases line up with TRBD2. This CDR3 comprises 16 residues. Germline CDR1 and CDR2: SGHTA and FQGTGA. V was pared by 5 bases and J by 5 bases, with 7 bases of the junction left unmatched. The CDR3 DNA is TGTGCCAGCAGCCCTGGACTAGCGGGGGTTGGAGATACGCAGTATTTT. It yields the protein CASSPGLAGVGDTQYF.

The chain is built from TRBV27 and TRBJ1-5; 7 bases match TRBD1. J gave up 0 bases and V 6 bases, and 5 bases lay outside the gene matches. The CDR3 length is 15 residues. Germline-derived CDR1 and CDR2 are MNHEY and SMNVEV (reference sequence). The CDR3 nucleotides are TGTGCCAGCAGATCGGGACAGATTAGCAATCAGCCCCAGCATTTT. Translated, it gives CASRSGQISNQPQHF.

The genes are TRBV19 and TRBJ2-3; the D gene is possibly TRBD2 (7 bases). The CDR3 is 11 amino acids. Deletions cut 10 bases from V and 8 bases from J, with 13 bases between. In germline, CDR1 is LNHDA, CDR2 SQIVND (reference sequence). Here the CDR3 DNA reads TGTGCCACATACAGGGAGGGTACGCAGTATTTT. It codes for CATYREGTQYF.

This sequence joins TRBV28 and TRBJ1-2; 7 bases are a match to TRBD1. The ends lost 4 bases at V and 4 bases at J; junction bases unmatched: 12. There are 16 residues in the CDR3. Germline V gene sequence: CDR1 MDHEN, CDR2 SYDVKM. CDR3 amino acids: CASSSSVGDRGYGYTF. The DNA of the CDR3 is TGTGCCAGCAGTTCATCGGTCGGGGACAGAGGCTATGGCTACACCTTC.

The CDR3 loop is CAWSVEVYRANYGYTF. The CDR3 nucleotides read TGTGCCTGGAGTGTAGAAGTATACAGGGCCAACTATGGCTACACCTTC. The chain has TRBV30 and TRBJ1-2; weak D call: TRBD1 (6 bases). The germline CDR1 and CDR2 sequences are GTSNPN and SVGIG (reference sequence). This CDR3 contains 16 residues. V dropped 0 bases and J dropped 2 bases, with 16 bases sitting between them.

This chain uses TRBV6-2 or TRBV6-3 with TRBJ1-5; tentative D call: TRBD1 (5 bases). Deletions cut 0 bases from V and 4 bases from J, with 7 bases between. The CDR3 covers 14 residues. Per germline, CDR1 MNHEY and CDR2 SVGEGT. The CDR3: CASSYSGGNQPQHF. The CDR3 DNA reads TGTGCCAGCAGTTACTCGGGGGGAAATCAGCCCCAGCATTTT.

In its sample, this clone was seen once. The gene calls are TRBV20-1 and TRBJ1-5, with 7 positions matching TRBD1. Germline CDR1 DFQATT, CDR2 SNEGSKA (reference sequence). This CDR3 contains 13 residues. V gave up 3 bases and J gave up 7 bases; unmatched junction bases: 6. CDR3 in DNA: TGCAGTGCTAGTCCAGGGGGTAACCAGCCCCAGCATTTT. Translated: CSASPGGNQPQHF.

The CDR3 loop is CASSPPTSRGQETQYF. In DNA, the CDR3 is TGTGCCAGCTCACCACCGACCTCGAGAGGACAAGAGACCCAGTACTTC. The genes are TRBV18 and TRBJ2-5; D is unclear. The CDR3 length is 16 residues. Germline V lookup: CDR1 KGHSH, CDR2 LQKENI. Trimming cost V 0 bases and J 2 bases, with 13 bases left between them.

V is TRBV18 and J is TRBJ1-3; weak D call: TRBD1 (6 bases). CDR1 is KGHSH, CDR2 LQKENI, per germline. This CDR3 is built from 13 residues. V lost 3 bases, J lost 12 bases, and 15 bases lay in between. CDR3 protein: CASSPNRQAHIYF. The CDR3 DNA follows: TGTGCCAGCTCACCCAACCGACAGGCCCACATATATTTT.

The J gene is TRBJ2-1, the V gene TRBV24-1; 11 positions agree with TRBD2. This CDR3 has 11 residues. Germline V gives CDR1 KGHDR, CDR2 SFDVKD. V dropped 4 bases and J dropped 15; count of bases not matched to a gene: 1. The CDR3 DNA reads as TGTGCCACCAGTGACGGGACTAGCGGGTTCTTC. This sequence encodes CATSDGTSGFF.

The rearrangement links TRBV2 to TRBJ2-2; 8 bases match TRBD1. The CDR3 consists of 15 residues. V lost 6 bases to trimming and J lost 5 bases; unmatched junction nucleotides: 8. Germline CDR1 SNHLY, CDR2 FYNNEI. The CDR3 protein is CASRGGQGATGELFF. The CDR3 DNA reads TGTGCCAGCAGGGGTGGGCAGGGGGCTACCGGGGAGCTGTTTTTT. Full variable domain (outside the CDR3, taken from reference TRBV2 and TRBJ2-2): EPEVTQTPSHQVTQMGQEVILRCVPISNHLYFYWYRQILGQKVEFLVSFYNNEISEKSEIFDDQFSVERPDGSNFTLKIRSTKLEDSAMYFCASRGGQGATGELFFGEGSRLTVL.

The rearrangement joins TRBV11-2 to TRBJ1-3; no reliable D call. The germline gives CDR1 SGHAT, CDR2 FQNNGV. The CDR3 covers 13 residues. Trimming stripped 4 bases from V and 0 bases from J, with 4 bases between. This chain's CDR3 is CASSSSSGNTIYF. CDR3 DNA: TGTGCCAGCAGCTCCTCCTCTGGAAACACCATATATTTT.

The J gene is TRBJ2-7, the V gene TRBV29-1, with 7 bases aligning to TRBD1. The CDR3 spans 13 residues. The V and J ends lost 6 bases and 4 bases, in that order; junction bases with no gene match: 9. The germline CDR1 and CDR2 sequences are SQVTM and ANQGSEA. The CDR3 loop reads CSVRQGGGYEQYF. The DNA for the CDR3 is TGCAGCGTCCGACAGGGTGGTGGGTACGAGCAGTACTTC.

The V call is TRBV9, the J call TRBJ2-3, with TRBD2 identical over 7 bases. CDR1 is SGDLS and CDR2 is YYNGEE in the germline V gene. The trim removed 4 bases at V and 2 bases at J, leaving 13 bases unmatched. This CDR3 has 17 amino acids. CDR3 region: CASSQLEQLALTDTQYF. The CDR3 bases are TGTGCCAGCAGCCAACTCGAGCAACTAGCGCTCACAGATACGCAGTATTTT.